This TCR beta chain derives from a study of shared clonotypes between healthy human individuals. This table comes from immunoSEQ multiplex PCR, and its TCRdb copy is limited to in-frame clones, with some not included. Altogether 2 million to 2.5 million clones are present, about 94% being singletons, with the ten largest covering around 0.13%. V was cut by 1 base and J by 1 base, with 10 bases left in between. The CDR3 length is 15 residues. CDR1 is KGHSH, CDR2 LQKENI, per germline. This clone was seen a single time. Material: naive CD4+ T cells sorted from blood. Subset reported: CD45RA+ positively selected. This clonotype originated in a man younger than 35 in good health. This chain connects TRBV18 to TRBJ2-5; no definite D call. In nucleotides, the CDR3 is TGTGCCAGCTCACCACTGGCACAGAGCCAAGAGACCCAGTACTTC. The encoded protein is CASSPLAQSQETQYF.